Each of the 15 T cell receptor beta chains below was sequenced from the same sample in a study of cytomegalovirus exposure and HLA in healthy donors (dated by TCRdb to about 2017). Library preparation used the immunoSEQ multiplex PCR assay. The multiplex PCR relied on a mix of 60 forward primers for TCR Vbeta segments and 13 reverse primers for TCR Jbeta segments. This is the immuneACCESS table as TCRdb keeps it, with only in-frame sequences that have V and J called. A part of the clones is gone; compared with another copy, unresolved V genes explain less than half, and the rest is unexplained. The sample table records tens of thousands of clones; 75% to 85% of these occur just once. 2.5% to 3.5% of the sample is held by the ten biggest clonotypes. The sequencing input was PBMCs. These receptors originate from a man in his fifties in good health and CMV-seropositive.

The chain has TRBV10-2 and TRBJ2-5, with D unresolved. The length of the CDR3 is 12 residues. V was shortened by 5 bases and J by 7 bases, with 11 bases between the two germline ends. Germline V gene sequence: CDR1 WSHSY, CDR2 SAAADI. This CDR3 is CASSSGDATQYF. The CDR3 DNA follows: TGCGCCAGCAGTTCCGGTGATGCGACCCAGTACTTC.

The CDR3 here is CALLAGGPYEQFF. CDR3 nucleotides: TGTGCCTTACTAGCGGGAGGGCCATATGAGCAGTTCTTC. V is TRBV30 and J is TRBJ2-1; 13 bases line up with TRBD2. This CDR3 contains 13 residues. CDR1 is GTSNPN, CDR2 SVGIG, per germline (reference sequence). With V trimmed by 7 bases and J by 8 bases, 5 bases remained unmatched.

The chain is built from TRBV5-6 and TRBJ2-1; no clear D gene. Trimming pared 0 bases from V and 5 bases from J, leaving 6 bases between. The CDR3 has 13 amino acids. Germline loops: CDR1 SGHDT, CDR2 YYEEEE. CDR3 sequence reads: CASSLGLDNEQFF. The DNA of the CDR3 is TGTGCCAGCAGCTTGGGCCTAGACAATGAGCAGTTCTTC.

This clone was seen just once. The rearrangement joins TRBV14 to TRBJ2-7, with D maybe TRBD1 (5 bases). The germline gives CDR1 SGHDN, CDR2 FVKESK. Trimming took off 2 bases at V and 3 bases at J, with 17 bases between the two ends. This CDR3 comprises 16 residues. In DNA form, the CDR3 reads TGTGCCAGCAGCCAAAGGGGTAGGGGAAAGCACTACGAGCAGTACTTC. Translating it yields CASSQRGRGKHYEQYF.

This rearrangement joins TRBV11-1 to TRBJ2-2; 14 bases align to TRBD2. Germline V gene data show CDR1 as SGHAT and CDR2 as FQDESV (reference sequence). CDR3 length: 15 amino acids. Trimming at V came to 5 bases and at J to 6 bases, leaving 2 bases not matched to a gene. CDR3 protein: CASSRLAGGPGELFF. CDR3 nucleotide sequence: TGTGCCAGCAGCCGACTAGCGGGAGGGCCCGGGGAGCTGTTTTTT.

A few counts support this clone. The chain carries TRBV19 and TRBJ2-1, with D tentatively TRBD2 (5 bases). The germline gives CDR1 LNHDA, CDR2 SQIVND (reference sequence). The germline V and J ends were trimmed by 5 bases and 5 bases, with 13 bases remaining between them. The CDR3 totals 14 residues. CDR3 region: CASSPTRENNEQFF. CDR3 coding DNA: TGTGCCAGTAGTCCTACTAGGGAGAACAATGAGCAGTTCTTC.

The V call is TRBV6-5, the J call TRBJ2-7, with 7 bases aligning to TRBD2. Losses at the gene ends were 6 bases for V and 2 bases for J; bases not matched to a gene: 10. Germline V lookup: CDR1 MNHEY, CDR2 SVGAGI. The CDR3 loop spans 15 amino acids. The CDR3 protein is CASSSPGRGAYEQYF. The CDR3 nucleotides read TGTGCCAGCAGCTCCCCGGGGAGGGGTGCCTACGAGCAGTACTTC.

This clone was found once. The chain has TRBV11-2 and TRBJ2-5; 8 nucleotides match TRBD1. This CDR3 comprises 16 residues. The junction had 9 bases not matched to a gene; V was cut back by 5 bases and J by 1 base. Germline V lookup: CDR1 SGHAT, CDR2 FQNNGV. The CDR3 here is CASSPSRQGTQETQYF. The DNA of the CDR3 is TGTGCCAGCAGCCCGAGCCGACAGGGGACCCAAGAGACCCAGTACTTC.

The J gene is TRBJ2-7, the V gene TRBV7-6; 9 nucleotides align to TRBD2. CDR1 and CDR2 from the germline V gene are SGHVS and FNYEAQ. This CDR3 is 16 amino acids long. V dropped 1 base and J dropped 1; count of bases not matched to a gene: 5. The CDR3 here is CASSLEASGTSYEQYF. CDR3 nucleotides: TGTGCCAGCAGCTTAGAGGCTAGCGGGACATCCTACGAGCAGTACTTC. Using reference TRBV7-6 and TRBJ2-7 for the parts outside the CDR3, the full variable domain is GAGVSQSPRYKVTKRGQDVALRCDPISGHVSLYWYRQALGQGPEFLTYFNYEAQQDKSGLPNDRFSAERPEGSISTLTIQRTEQRDSAMYRCASSLEASGTSYEQYFGPGTRLTVT.

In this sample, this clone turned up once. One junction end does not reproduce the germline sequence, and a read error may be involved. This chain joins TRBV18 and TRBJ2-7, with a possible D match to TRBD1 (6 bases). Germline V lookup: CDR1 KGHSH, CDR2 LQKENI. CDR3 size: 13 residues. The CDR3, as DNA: TGTGCCAGCTCACCCGGACAGAACTACGGGCAGTACTTC. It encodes CASSPGQNYGQYF.

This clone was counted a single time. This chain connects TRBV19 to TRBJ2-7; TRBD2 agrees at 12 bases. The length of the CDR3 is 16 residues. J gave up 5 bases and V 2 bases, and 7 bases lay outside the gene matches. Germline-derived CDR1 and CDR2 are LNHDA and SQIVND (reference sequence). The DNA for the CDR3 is TGTGCCAGTAGTATACGGACTAGCGGGGCCTTCCACGAGCAGTACTTC. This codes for CASSIRTSGAFHEQYF. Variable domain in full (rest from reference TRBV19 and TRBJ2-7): DGGITQSPKYLFRKEGQNVTLSCEQNLNHDAMYWYRQDPGQGLRLIYYSQIVNDFQKGDIAEGYSVSREKKESFPLTVTSAQKNPTAFYLCASSIRTSGAFHEQYFGPGTRLTVT.

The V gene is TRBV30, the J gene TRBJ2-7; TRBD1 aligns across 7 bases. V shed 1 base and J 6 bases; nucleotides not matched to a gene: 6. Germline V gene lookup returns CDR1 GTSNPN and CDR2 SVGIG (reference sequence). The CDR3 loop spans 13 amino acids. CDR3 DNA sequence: TGTGCCTGGAGTGGGGACAGCGCCGGCGAGCAGTACTTC. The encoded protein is CAWSGDSAGEQYF.

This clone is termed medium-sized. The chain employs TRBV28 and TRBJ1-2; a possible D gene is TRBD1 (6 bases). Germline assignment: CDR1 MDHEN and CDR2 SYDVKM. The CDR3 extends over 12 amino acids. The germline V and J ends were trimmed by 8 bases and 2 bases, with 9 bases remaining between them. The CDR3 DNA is TGTGCCAGCGACAGGAGCAACTATGGCTACACCTTC. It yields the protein CASDRSNYGYTF.

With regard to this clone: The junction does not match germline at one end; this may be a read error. The CDR3 spells CASSMLMEGIAKNSQYF. The DNA of the CDR3 is TGTGCCAGTAGTATGTTAATGGAGGGGATAGCCAAAAACAGTCAGTACTTC. This chain links TRBV19 with TRBJ2-4, with a weak D call TRBD2 (6 bases). Germline CDR1 LNHDA, CDR2 SQIVND (reference sequence). This CDR3 has 17 residues.

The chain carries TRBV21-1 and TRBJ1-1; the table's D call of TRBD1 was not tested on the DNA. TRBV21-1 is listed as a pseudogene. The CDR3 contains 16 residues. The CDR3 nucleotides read TGTGCCAGGGATAGACAGGGGCCCTCGATGAACACTGAAGCTTTCTTT. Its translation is CARDRQGPSMNTEAFF.